The rows below give T cell receptor beta chains drawn from one sample of a study of blood T cell repertoires in COVID-19. The assay was immunoSEQ multiplex PCR, and TCRdb's table has in-frame clones only and misses some. The data show a few hundred thousand clones, around 90% seen once. Sequences were obtained from PBMCs or T cells enriched from blood (not recorded which). Receptors originate from a human donor in a cohort exposed to, infected with or recovered from COVID-19 (not recorded which). The donor label of this sample is uncertain. Each CDR3 is given without its conserved first and last residue. D genes are given only for firm matches. The size entry is marked missing in some rows and otherwise reads once, few, many or a size class.

clone_size: -; v_call: TRBV19; d_call: TRBD1; cdr3_aa: ASSIDQKQGRETQY
clone_size: -; v_call: TRBV18; d_call: TRBD1; cdr3_aa: ASSPATGAVTGELF
clone_size: -; v_call: TRBV12-3/TRBV12-4; d_call: -; cdr3_aa: ASTPQMNTDAF
clone_size: -; v_call: TRBV9; d_call: TRBD1; cdr3_aa: ASDPGQGSHEQY
clone_size: -; v_call: TRBV20-1; d_call: -; cdr3_aa: SARSNGYT
clone_size: -; v_call: TRBV7-2; d_call: TRBD1; cdr3_aa: ASSLEGRGNNSPLH
clone_size: -; v_call: TRBV24-1; d_call: -; cdr3_aa: ATSDLSGRPPDTQY
clone_size: -; v_call: TRBV5-6; d_call: -; cdr3_aa: ASSLRREGTEAF
clone_size: -; v_call: TRBV15; d_call: -; cdr3_aa: ATSRVGRTDTQY
clone_size: -; v_call: TRBV30; d_call: -; cdr3_aa: AWRPLGTYGEAF
clone_size: -; v_call: TRBV6-5; d_call: -; cdr3_aa: ASSTQAYNEQF
clone_size: -; v_call: TRBV30; d_call: -; cdr3_aa: AWSPGTGNTIY
clone_size: -; v_call: TRBV27; d_call: -; cdr3_aa: ASSLGRNTEAF
clone_size: -; v_call: TRBV6-4; d_call: TRBD2; cdr3_aa: AALAGVETQY
clone_size: once; v_call: TRBV6-1; d_call: -; cdr3_aa: ASSDVNEQY
clone_size: -; v_call: TRBV12-5; d_call: -; cdr3_aa: ASGPEVFSSPLH
clone_size: -; v_call: TRBV7-2; d_call: TRBD1; cdr3_aa: ASSPDRGTISYNEQF
clone_size: few; v_call: TRBV30; d_call: TRBD2; cdr3_aa: AWSRLAGLRNEQF
clone_size: -; v_call: TRBV7-9; d_call: TRBD1; cdr3_aa: ASSGGGQGLIPLH
clone_size: -; v_call: TRBV14; d_call: TRBD1; cdr3_aa: ASSQDLKTGGYSPLH
clone_size: -; v_call: TRBV4-1; d_call: TRBD1; cdr3_aa: ASSQYRQGQQF
clone_size: few; v_call: TRBV30; d_call: -; cdr3_aa: AWSGWAGDGYT
clone_size: -; v_call: TRBV19; d_call: TRBD1; cdr3_aa: ASSTSGTDEAF
clone_size: -; v_call: TRBV6-2/TRBV6-3; d_call: -; cdr3_aa: ASSRGALNTEAF
clone_size: -; v_call: TRBV6-5; d_call: -; cdr3_aa: ATLVGAGNTIY
clone_size: -; v_call: TRBV7-9; d_call: -; cdr3_aa: ASRPTRGVNTEAF
clone_size: -; v_call: TRBV9; d_call: -; cdr3_aa: ASSVETGKEETQY
clone_size: -; v_call: TRBV29-1; d_call: TRBD1; cdr3_aa: SVRETGEGDSPLH
clone_size: -; v_call: TRBV30; d_call: TRBD1; cdr3_aa: AWSTRTGNQPQH
clone_size: -; v_call: TRBV11-2; d_call: -; cdr3_aa: ASSPLGNRSEFGQY
clone_size: -; v_call: TRBV11-2; d_call: -; cdr3_aa: ASSLGGARRADTQY
clone_size: -; v_call: TRBV19; d_call: -; cdr3_aa: ASTLGGPDYNEQF
clone_size: -; v_call: TRBV27; d_call: TRBD1; cdr3_aa: ASSRTGWSTDTQY
clone_size: -; v_call: TRBV28; d_call: TRBD1; cdr3_aa: ASIATGSTYEQY
clone_size: -; v_call: TRBV11-2; d_call: -; cdr3_aa: ASSLLKREEAGGIGELF
clone_size: -; v_call: TRBV10-3; d_call: -; cdr3_aa: AISEIDEQY
clone_size: -; v_call: TRBV10-1; d_call: -; cdr3_aa: ASSGSQGGSTDTQY
clone_size: -; v_call: TRBV6-5; d_call: -; cdr3_aa: ASSYAGGELF
clone_size: -; v_call: TRBV18; d_call: -; cdr3_aa: ASSPRGIYEQY
clone_size: -; v_call: TRBV7-2; d_call: TRBD2; cdr3_aa: ASSLRRGGSTDTQY
clone_size: -; v_call: TRBV29-1; d_call: -; cdr3_aa: SVEGIRETEAF
clone_size: -; v_call: TRBV5-6; d_call: TRBD2; cdr3_aa: ASSLRGGHEQY
clone_size: -; v_call: TRBV4-1; d_call: TRBD1; cdr3_aa: ASSQPGTGRGYT
clone_size: -; v_call: TRBV6-5; d_call: -; cdr3_aa: ASSSPGLQETQY
clone_size: -; v_call: TRBV3-1/TRBV3-2; d_call: TRBD1; cdr3_aa: ASSQGWTGETHYEQY
clone_size: -; v_call: TRBV5-4; d_call: -; cdr3_aa: ASSPPTGMNTEAF
clone_size: -; v_call: TRBV14; d_call: -; cdr3_aa: ASSRDWTLYNEQF
clone_size: -; v_call: TRBV20-1; d_call: -; cdr3_aa: SASPVTEAF
clone_size: -; v_call: TRBV30; d_call: TRBD2; cdr3_aa: AWSPPVVGRETQY
clone_size: -; v_call: TRBV7-9; d_call: -; cdr3_aa: ASSPPAGFDSYGYT
clone_size: -; v_call: TRBV5-6; d_call: TRBD1; cdr3_aa: ASSLVQGDGYT
clone_size: -; v_call: TRBV5-4; d_call: TRBD1; cdr3_aa: ASSLKDRGNEQY
clone_size: -; v_call: TRBV10-3; d_call: TRBD1; cdr3_aa: AISAGQGNEKLF
clone_size: once; v_call: TRBV2; d_call: TRBD2; cdr3_aa: ASSPGTRDETQY
clone_size: -; v_call: TRBV19; d_call: TRBD1; cdr3_aa: ASRPTGLETEAF
clone_size: -; v_call: TRBV28; d_call: -; cdr3_aa: ATTRANTEAF
clone_size: -; v_call: TRBV27; d_call: TRBD1; cdr3_aa: ASRPDRGRITNEKLF
clone_size: -; v_call: TRBV25-1; d_call: TRBD1; cdr3_aa: ASSVGQGLAKNIQY
clone_size: -; v_call: TRBV3-1/TRBV3-2; d_call: -; cdr3_aa: ASSHPREVGVEWETQY